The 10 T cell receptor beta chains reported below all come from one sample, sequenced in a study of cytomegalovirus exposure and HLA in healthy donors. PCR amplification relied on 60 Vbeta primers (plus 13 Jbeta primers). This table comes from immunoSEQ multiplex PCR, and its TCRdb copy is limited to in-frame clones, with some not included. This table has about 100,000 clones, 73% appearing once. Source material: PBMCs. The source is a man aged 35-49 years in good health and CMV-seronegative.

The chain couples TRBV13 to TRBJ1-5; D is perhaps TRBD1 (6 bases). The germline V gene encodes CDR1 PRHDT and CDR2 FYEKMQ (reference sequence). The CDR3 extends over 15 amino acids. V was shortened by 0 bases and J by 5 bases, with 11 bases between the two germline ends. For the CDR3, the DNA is TGTGCCAGCAGCTTAGGAGGGGGTAAGGATCAGCCCCAGCATTTT. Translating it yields CASSLGGGKDQPQHF. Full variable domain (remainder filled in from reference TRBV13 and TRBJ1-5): AAGVIQSPRHLIKEKRETATLKCYPIPRHDTVYWYQQGPGQDPQFLISFYEKMQSDKGSIPDRFSAQQFSDYHSELNMSSLELGDSALYFCASSLGGGKDQPQHFGDGTRLSIL.

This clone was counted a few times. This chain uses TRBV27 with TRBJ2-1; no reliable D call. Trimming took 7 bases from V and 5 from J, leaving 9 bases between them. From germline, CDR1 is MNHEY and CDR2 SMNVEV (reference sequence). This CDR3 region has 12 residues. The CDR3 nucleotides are TGTGCCAGCATTCTAGTGCACAATGAGCAGTTCTTC. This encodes CASILVHNEQFF.

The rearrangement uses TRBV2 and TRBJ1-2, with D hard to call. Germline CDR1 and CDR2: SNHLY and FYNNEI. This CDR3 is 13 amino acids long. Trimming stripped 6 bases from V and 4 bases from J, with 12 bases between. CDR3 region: CASRGSGGYGYTF. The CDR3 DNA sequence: TGTGCCAGCAGAGGATCTGGCGGCTATGGCTACACCTTC.

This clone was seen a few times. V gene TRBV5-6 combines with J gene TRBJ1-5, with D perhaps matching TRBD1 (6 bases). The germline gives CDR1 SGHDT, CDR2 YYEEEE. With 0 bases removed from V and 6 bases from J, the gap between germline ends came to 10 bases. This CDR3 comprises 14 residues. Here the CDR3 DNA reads TGTGCCAGCAGCTTGGGAACAGGGAGTCAGCCCCAGCATTTT. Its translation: CASSLGTGSQPQHF.

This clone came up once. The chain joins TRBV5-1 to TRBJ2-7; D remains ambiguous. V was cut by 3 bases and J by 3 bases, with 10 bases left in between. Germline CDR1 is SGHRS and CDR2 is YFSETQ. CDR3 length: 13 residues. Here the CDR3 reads CASSSQAFYEQYF. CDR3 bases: TGCGCCAGCAGCTCCCAGGCTTTCTACGAGCAGTACTTC.

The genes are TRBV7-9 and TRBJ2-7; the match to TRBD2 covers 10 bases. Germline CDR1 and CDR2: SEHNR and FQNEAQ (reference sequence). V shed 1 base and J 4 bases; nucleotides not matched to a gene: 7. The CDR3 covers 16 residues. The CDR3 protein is CASSLESGGAVYEQYF. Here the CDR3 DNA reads TGTGCCAGCAGCTTAGAGAGCGGGGGGGCCGTTTACGAGCAGTACTTC.

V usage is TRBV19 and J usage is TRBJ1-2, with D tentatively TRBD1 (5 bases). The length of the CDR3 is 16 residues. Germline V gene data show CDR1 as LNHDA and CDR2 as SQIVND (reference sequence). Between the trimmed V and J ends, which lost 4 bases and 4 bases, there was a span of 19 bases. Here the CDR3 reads CASSTHFSRGPYGYTF. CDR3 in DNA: TGTGCCAGTAGTACCCACTTTTCTAGGGGCCCCTATGGCTACACCTTC. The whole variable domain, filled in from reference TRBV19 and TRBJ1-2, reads DGGITQSPKYLFRKEGQNVTLSCEQNLNHDAMYWYRQDPGQGLRLIYYSQIVNDFQKGDIAEGYSVSREKKESFPLTVTSAQKNPTAFYLCASSTHFSRGPYGYTFGSGTRLTVV.

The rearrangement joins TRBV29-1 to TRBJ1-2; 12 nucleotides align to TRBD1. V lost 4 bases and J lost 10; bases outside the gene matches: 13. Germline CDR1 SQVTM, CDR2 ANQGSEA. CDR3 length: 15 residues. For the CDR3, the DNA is TGCAGCGTTGTTAAGCGGACCGGGACAGGGGGCGCCTACACCTTC. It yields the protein CSVVKRTGTGGAYTF.

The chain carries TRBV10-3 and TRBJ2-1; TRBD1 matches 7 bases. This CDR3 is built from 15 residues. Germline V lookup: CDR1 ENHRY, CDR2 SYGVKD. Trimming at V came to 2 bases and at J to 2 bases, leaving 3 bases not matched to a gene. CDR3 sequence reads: CAISEAGTAYNEQFF. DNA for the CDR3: TGTGCCATCAGTGAGGCCGGGACAGCCTACAATGAGCAGTTCTTC.

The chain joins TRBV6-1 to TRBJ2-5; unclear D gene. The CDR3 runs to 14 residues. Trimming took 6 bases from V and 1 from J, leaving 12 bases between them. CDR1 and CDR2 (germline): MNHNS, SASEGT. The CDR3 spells CASSETEAQETQYF. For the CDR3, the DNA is TGTGCCAGCAGCGAAACTGAAGCCCAAGAGACCCAGTACTTC.